There are a few counts of the clone carrying this T cell receptor beta chain. The CDR3 loop spans 16 amino acids. Losses at the gene ends were 6 bases for V and 0 bases for J; bases not matched to a gene: 8. The germline gives CDR1 LNHDA, CDR2 SQIVND (reference sequence). These data belong to a study of cytomegalovirus exposure and HLA in healthy donors. The PCR employed 60 Vbeta primers together with 13 Jbeta primers. Only in-frame clones appear in the TCRdb table, and some are missing; sequencing was by immunoSEQ multiplex PCR. The sample includes approximately 100,000 clones, more than 75% seen only once; the top ten take roughly 8%. Healthy bone marrow donors made up the cohort. Donors were nominally healthy when sampled, though unrecorded immune exposures were likely.

The clonotype was recovered from a human donor in good health. The sequenced sample consisted of PBMCs. The chain uses TRBV19 and TRBJ1-3, with 7 bases aligning to TRBD1. Written as DNA, the CDR3 is TGTGCCAGTAGACAACAGGGGAGTAACTCTGGAAACACCATATATTTT. Amino acid sequence: CASRQQGSNSGNTIYF.